The 19 T cell receptor beta chains reported below all come from one sample, sequenced in a study of T cells in Graves' hyperthyroidism and ophthalmopathy. Authors of the study amplified TCR beta CDR3 regions from RNA transcripts. In the first-round RT-PCR of the TCR CDR3, the HTBI primer set was used. One entry per CDR3 protein results from TCRdb running MiXCR on the multiplex PCR reads. The table shows approximately 58,000 distinct CDR3 sequences, with roughly 50% occurring only once. Sequencing was carried out using blood. These receptors were collected from a woman aged 25-40 years with Graves' ophthalmopathy.

The chain employs TRBV5-1 and TRBJ1-4; D gene uncertain. The V end lost 0 bases, the J end lost 13 bases, and 10 bases lay between the germline ends. CDR3 size: 12 residues. The germline V gene has CDR1 SGHRS and CDR2 YFSETQ. CDR3 sequence: CASSLDASSLFF. The CDR3 DNA reads TGCGCCAGCAGCTTGGACGCCTCCTCACTGTTTTTT.

The chain couples TRBV7-6 to TRBJ1-1, with TRBD1 as a possible D gene (6 bases). The CDR3 length is 15 residues. V lost 6 bases and J lost 4, with 18 bases in between. Germline V lookup: CDR1 SGHVS, CDR2 FNYEAQ. The CDR3 DNA follows: TGTGCCAGCAGGCTTGCAACAGGGTGGGGCACTGAAGCTTTCTTT. Protein product: CASRLATGWGTEAFF.

Many counts were recorded for this clonotype. The V call is TRBV12-5, the J call TRBJ2-5; 8 bases fit TRBD1. This CDR3 comprises 16 residues. The germline V gene encodes CDR1 LGHNT and CDR2 FRNRAP. V lost 1 base, J lost 3 bases, and 7 bases stayed unmatched. Here the CDR3 reads CASGLGTGSPEETQYF. The DNA for the CDR3 is TGTGCTAGTGGTTTGGGGACAGGGTCCCCCGAAGAGACCCAGTACTTC.

About this clonotype: Possible read error: a much larger clone is one base away. The V call is TRBV25-1, the J call TRBJ2-3, with 7 bases that match TRBD2. The germline gives CDR1 MGHDK, CDR2 SYGVNS. The length of the CDR3 is 15 residues. V gave up 5 bases and J gave up 3 bases; unmatched junction bases: 8. CDR3 coding DNA: TGTGCCAGCAGTTCCGTCTGGGAGGGTACAGATACGCAGTATTTT. Translation gives CASSSVWEGTDTQYF.

The chain links TRBV15 to TRBJ1-1; D remains unclear. CDR3 length equals 14 residues. CDR1 and CDR2 (germline): LNHNV, YYDKDF (reference sequence). V was shortened by 1 base and J by 4 bases, with 10 bases between the two germline ends. The CDR3 reads CATSRGLAGTEAFF. DNA for the CDR3: TGTGCCACCAGCAGAGGCCTCGCGGGCACTGAAGCTTTCTTT.

Of note for this clonotype: A much larger clone sits a single nucleotide away, making a read error possible. This chain uses TRBV5-4 with TRBJ2-1, with 7 positions matching TRBD2. V lost 3 bases and J lost 9; bases outside the gene matches: 15. CDR1 is SGHNT, CDR2 YYREEE, per germline (reference sequence). The CDR3 spans 16 residues. The CDR3 spells CASSSEKRDGLREQFF. The CDR3 bases are TGTGCCAGCAGCTCGGAGAAGCGGGACGGGTTGCGTGAGCAGTTCTTC.

This clonotype was counted ten times or more. This chain connects TRBV28 to TRBJ1-6; D is possibly TRBD1 (5 bases). Per germline, CDR1 MDHEN and CDR2 SYDVKM. Trimming took 1 base from V and 8 from J, leaving 9 bases between them. This CDR3 region has 14 residues. CDR3 sequence reads: CASSLFGGDSPLHF. CDR3 DNA: TGTGCCAGCAGTTTATTCGGGGGGGATTCACCCCTCCACTTT.

V and J are TRBV20-1 and TRBJ2-3, with 8 bases that match TRBD1. The CDR3 spans 14 residues. Germline values: CDR1 DFQATT, CDR2 SNEGSKA (reference sequence). Trimming at V came to 2 bases and at J to 3 bases, leaving 4 bases not matched to a gene. CDR3 sequence (DNA): TGCAGTGCTAGAAGACAGGGGAGGACAGATACGCAGTATTTT. It codes for CSARRQGRTDTQYF.

For the CDR3, the DNA is TGTGCCAGCAGCCAAGAAAGCTGGGCCTACGAGCAGTACTTC. Its protein is CASSQESWAYEQYF. The genes are TRBV14 and TRBJ2-7; the D is unclear. Trimming pared 0 bases from V and 2 bases from J, leaving 8 bases between. The CDR3 is 14 amino acids. Germline lookup yields CDR1 SGHDN and CDR2 FVKESK. Together with reference TRBV14 and TRBJ2-7, the CDR3 gives the full variable domain: EAGVTQFPSHSVIEKGQTVTLRCDPISGHDNLYWYRRVMGKEIKFLLHFVKESKQDESGMPNNRFLAERTGGTYSTLKVQPAELEDSGVYFCASSQESWAYEQYFGPGTRLTVT.

This clonotype was counted at least ten times. The chain uses TRBV20-1 and TRBJ2-3, with D unresolved. CDR1 and CDR2 from the germline V gene are DFQATT and SNEGSKA (reference sequence). This CDR3 region has 13 residues. The V end lost 3 bases, the J end lost 6 bases, and 13 bases lay between the germline ends. CDR3 residues: CSASLLVGDTQYF. The DNA for the CDR3 is TGCAGTGCTAGCTTGCTAGTTGGTGATACGCAGTATTTT.

This clonotype was counted ten times or more. The chain couples TRBV6-1 to TRBJ1-3; D uncertain. This CDR3 spans 16 amino acids. In germline, CDR1 is MNHNS, CDR2 SASEGT. Trimming stripped 0 bases from V and 4 bases from J, with 13 bases between. The CDR3 DNA reads as TGTGCCAGCAGTGAAGCGAGAACCGGTAGAGGAAACACCATATATTTT. Encoded protein: CASSEARTGRGNTIYF.

The V call is TRBV30, the J call TRBJ2-3; D is unresolved. Germline lookup yields CDR1 GTSNPN and CDR2 SVGIG (reference sequence). The CDR3 contains 15 residues. The V gene lost 2 bases and the J gene lost 5 bases, with 17 bases spanning the gap. The CDR3 protein is CAWSRIGIGGDTQYF. DNA for the CDR3: TGTGCCTGGAGTCGGATCGGTATAGGTGGAGATACGCAGTATTTT.

This sequence joins TRBV7-9 and TRBJ1-4; weak D call: TRBD1 (6 bases). This CDR3 contains 15 residues. Germline lookup yields CDR1 SEHNR and CDR2 FQNEAQ (reference sequence). Trimming pared 2 bases from V and 0 bases from J, leaving 7 bases between. The CDR3 reads CASSLNRATNEKLFF. Here the CDR3 DNA reads TGTGCCAGCAGCTTAAACAGGGCAACTAATGAAAAACTGTTTTTT. Full variable domain (outside the CDR3, taken from reference TRBV7-9 and TRBJ1-4): DTGVSQNPRHKITKRGQNVTFRCDPISEHNRLYWYRQTLGQGPEFLTYFQNEAQLEKSRLLSDRFSAERPKGSFSTLEIQRTEQGDSAMYLCASSLNRATNEKLFFGSGTQLSVL.

This clonotype was seen ten or more times. The rearrangement uses TRBV7-6 and TRBJ2-3; tentative D call: TRBD1 (5 bases). V was clipped by 4 bases and J by 0 bases, with 11 bases between them. This CDR3 has 15 residues. Germline V gene lookup returns CDR1 SGHVS and CDR2 FNYEAQ. The CDR3 protein is CASSSLTGSTDTQYF. CDR3 DNA sequence: TGTGCCAGCAGCTCCCTCACAGGTAGCACAGATACGCAGTATTTT.

The chain couples TRBV29-1 to TRBJ1-2; the match to TRBD1 covers 7 bases. The length of the CDR3 is 13 residues. The trim removed 8 bases at V and 4 bases at J, leaving 10 bases unmatched. Germline loops: CDR1 SQVTM, CDR2 ANQGSEA. The CDR3 bases are TGCAGCTTAGCGACAGGGAGGGGCTATGGCTACACCTTC. This translates into CSLATGRGYGYTF. The full variable domain, its missing parts supplied by reference TRBV29-1 and TRBJ1-2, is SAVISQKPSRDICQRGTSLTIQCQVDSQVTMMFWYRQQPGQSLTLIATANQGSEATYESGFVIDKFPISRPNLTFSTLTVSNMSPEDSSIYLCSLATGRGYGYTFGSGTRLTVV.

The chain uses TRBV13 and TRBJ1-3; no definite D call. This CDR3 is 18 amino acids long. Germline CDR1 is PRHDT and CDR2 is FYEKMQ (reference sequence). Trimming cost V 5 bases and J 4 bases, with 24 bases left between them. The CDR3 bases are TGTGCCAGCAGCCATTCCCCTGGCAGGCGTGTTACGGGAAACACCATATATTTT. It is translated as CASSHSPGRRVTGNTIYF.

The J gene is TRBJ2-3, the V gene TRBV6-5; TRBD1 matches at 10 bases. After removal of 2 bases from V and 4 bases from J, the junction contained 9 bases not matched to a gene. Germline CDR1 MNHEY, CDR2 SVGAGI. The CDR3 sequence is 17 residues long. DNA of the CDR3: TGTGCCAGCAGTTACGGGACAGGGGCAGGGACCCCAGATACGCAGTATTTT. It yields the protein CASSYGTGAGTPDTQYF.

Details on this clonotype: This is likely a read error, given that the CDR3 carries no conserved phenylalanine or tryptophan at its end. This sequence joins TRBV18 and TRBJ2-2; 11 nucleotides match TRBD2. The CDR3 is made up of 18 amino acids. With 3 bases clipped from V and 1 base from J, the junction kept 7 bases outside the gene matches. Germline-derived CDR1 and CDR2 are KGHSH and LQKENI. The CDR3 loop reads CASSPQRGTSGNTGELFV. DNA for the CDR3: TGTGCCAGCTCACCCCAGCGGGGGACTAGCGGGAACACCGGGGAGCTGTTTGTT.

In regard to this clonotype: Just one base apart from a much larger clone, this may be a read error. The V gene is TRBV4-1, the J gene TRBJ2-7, with unresolved D. From germline, CDR1 is MGHRA and CDR2 YSYEKL. This CDR3 contains 13 residues. Written as DNA, the CDR3 is TGCACCAGCAGCCAAGAGACCAGGAAGTCCCAGTACTTC. This translates into CTSSQETRKSQYF.